This T cell receptor beta chain was found in a study of human T cells and chemical hapten exposure. Noted time point: pre-sensitization, week 0. The treatment: therapeutic diphenylcyclopropenone sensitization with weekly scalp DPC. This clonotype came up a few times. Each CDR3 protein is one row after TCRdb ran MiXCR on the RACE reads. The table shows around 110,000 distinct CDR3 sequences, with around 12% occurring only once. The sample in question was whole blood, obtained in connection with sensitization to the hapten diphenylcyclopropenone (DPC). The clonotype comes from a woman aged 45-65 years with alopecia areata. Some clones in this sample may be carry-over from other donors' samples.

CDR3 sequence (DNA): TGTGCCAGCAGCCGCGTGGCAGATACGCAGTATTTT. This translates into CASSRVADTQYF. The V gene is TRBV7-9, the J gene TRBJ2-3; D call uncertain. The CDR3 length is 12 residues. The V gene's germline CDR1 is SEHNR and CDR2 FQNEAQ (reference sequence). The V end lost 5 bases, the J end lost 4 bases, and 7 bases lay between the germline ends.